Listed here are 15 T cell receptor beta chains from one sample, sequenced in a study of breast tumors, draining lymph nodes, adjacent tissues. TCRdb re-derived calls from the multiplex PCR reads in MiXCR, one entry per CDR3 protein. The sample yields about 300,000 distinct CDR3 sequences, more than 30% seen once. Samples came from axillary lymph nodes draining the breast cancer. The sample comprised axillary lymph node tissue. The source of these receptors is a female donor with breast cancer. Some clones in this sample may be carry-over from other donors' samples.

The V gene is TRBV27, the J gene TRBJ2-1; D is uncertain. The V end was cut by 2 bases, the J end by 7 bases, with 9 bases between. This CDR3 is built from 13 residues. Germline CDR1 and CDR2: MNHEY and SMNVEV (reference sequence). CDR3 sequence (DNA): TGTGCCAGCAGTTTACACCGTCTTAATGAGCAGTTCTTC. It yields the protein CASSLHRLNEQFF.

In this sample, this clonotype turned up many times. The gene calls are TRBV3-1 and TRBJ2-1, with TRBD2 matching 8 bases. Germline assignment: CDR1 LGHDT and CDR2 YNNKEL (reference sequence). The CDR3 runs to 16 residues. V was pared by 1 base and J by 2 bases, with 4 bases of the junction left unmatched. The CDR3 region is CASSQALTSAYNEQFF. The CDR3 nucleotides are TGTGCCAGCAGCCAAGCACTGACTAGCGCCTACAATGAGCAGTTCTTC.

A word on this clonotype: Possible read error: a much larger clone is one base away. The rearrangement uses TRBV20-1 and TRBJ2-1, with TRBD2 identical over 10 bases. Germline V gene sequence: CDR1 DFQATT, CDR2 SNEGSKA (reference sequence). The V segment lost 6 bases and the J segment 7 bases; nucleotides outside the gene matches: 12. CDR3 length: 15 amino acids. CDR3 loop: CSAPYPTSGRNEQFF. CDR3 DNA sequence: TGCAGTGCCCCGTATCCGACTAGCGGGCGTAATGAGCAGTTCTTC.

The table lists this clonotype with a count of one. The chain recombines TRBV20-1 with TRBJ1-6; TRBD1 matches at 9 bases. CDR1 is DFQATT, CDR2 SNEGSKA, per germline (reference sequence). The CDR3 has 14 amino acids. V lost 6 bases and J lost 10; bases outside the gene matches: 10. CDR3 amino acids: CSAPTGTGMSPLHF. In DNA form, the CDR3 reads TGCAGTGCCCCAACCGGGACAGGGATGTCACCCCTCCACTTT.

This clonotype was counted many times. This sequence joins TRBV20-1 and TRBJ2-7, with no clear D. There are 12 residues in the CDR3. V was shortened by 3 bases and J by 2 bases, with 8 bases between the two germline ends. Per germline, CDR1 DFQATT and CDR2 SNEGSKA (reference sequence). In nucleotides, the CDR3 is TGCAGTGCTAGCCAGGCAACCTACGAGCAGTACTTC. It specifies CSASQATYEQYF.

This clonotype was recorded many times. CDR3 in DNA: TGTGCCATCAGTGAGTCGGGGGGCGTTGGCTACACCTTC. It encodes CAISESGGVGYTF. The chain uses TRBV10-3 and TRBJ1-2, with TRBD1 as a possible D gene (6 bases). Germline V gene data show CDR1 as ENHRY and CDR2 as SYGVKD. The ends were cut back, 0 bases at V and 7 bases at J, with 9 bases in the middle. This CDR3 is built from 13 residues.

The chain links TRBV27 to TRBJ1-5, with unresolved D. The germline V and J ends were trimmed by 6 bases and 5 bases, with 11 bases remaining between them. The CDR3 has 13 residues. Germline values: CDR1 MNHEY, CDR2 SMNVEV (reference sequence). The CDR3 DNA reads TGTGCCAGCAGGATGGCAAGGGATCAGCCCCAGCATTTT. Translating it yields CASRMARDQPQHF.

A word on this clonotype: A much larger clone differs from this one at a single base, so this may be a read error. The CDR3 loop reads CASGPGSQETQYF. In DNA form, the CDR3 reads TGCGCCAGCGGCCCGGGCAGCCAAGAGACCCAGTACTTC. The J gene is TRBJ2-5, the V gene TRBV5-1; D not resolved. Germline V gene data show CDR1 as SGHRS and CDR2 as YFSETQ. Trimming took off 7 bases at V and 1 base at J, with 11 bases between the two ends. This CDR3 has 13 residues.

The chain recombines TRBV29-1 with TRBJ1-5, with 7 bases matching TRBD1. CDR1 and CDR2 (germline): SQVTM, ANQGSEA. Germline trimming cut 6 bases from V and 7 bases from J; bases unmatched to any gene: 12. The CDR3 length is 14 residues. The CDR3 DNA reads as TGCAGCGTGGGCAGGGGGGAGCACGAGCAGCCCCAGCATTTT. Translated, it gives CSVGRGEHEQPQHF. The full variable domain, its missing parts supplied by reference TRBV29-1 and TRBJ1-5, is SAVISQKPSRDICQRGTSLTIQCQVDSQVTMMFWYRQQPGQSLTLIATANQGSEATYESGFVIDKFPISRPNLTFSTLTVSNMSPEDSSIYLCSVGRGEHEQPQHFGDGTRLSIL.

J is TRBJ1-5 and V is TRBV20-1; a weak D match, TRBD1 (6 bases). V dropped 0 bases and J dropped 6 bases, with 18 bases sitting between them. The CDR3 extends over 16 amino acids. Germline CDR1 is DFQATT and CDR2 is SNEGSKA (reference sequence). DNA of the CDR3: TGCAGTGCTAGAGATTCCGGACGGGGGGCGGTTCAGCCCCAGCATTTT. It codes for CSARDSGRGAVQPQHF.

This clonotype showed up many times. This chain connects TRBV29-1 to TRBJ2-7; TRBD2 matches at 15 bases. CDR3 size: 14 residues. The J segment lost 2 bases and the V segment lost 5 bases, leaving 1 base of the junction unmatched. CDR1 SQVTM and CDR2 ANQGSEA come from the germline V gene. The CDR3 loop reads CSVWTSGRAYEQYF. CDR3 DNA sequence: TGCAGCGTTTGGACTAGCGGGAGGGCCTACGAGCAGTACTTC.

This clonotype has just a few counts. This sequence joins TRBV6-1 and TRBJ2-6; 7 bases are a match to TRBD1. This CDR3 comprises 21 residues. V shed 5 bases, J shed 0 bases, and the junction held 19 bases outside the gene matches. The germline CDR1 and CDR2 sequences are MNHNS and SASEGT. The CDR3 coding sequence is TGTGCCAGCAGTTTATACTATAATCCGGGACAGCGATTCTCTGGGGCCAACGTCCTGACTTTC. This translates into CASSLYYNPGQRFSGANVLTF.

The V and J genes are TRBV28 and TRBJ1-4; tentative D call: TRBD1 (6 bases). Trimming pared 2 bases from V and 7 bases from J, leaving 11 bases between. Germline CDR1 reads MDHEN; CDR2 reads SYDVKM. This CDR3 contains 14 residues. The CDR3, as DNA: TGTGCCAGCAGTTTAGGGGGCCGCTCTGAAAAACTGTTTTTT. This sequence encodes CASSLGGRSEKLFF.

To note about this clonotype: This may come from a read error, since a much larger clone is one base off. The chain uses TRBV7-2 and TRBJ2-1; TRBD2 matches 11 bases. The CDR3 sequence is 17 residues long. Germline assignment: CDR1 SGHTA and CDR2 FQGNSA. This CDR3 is CASSLLGLAGGYNQQFF. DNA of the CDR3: TGTGCCAGCAGCTTACTTGGGCTAGCGGGAGGCTACAATCAGCAGTTCTTC.

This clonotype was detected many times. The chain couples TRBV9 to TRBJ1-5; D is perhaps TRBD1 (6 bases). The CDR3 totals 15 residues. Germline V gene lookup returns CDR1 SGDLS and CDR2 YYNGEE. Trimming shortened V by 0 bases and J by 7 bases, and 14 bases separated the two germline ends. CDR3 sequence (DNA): TGTGCCAGCAGCGTAGGTGGGGGCATTTGGCAGCCCCAGCATTTT. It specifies CASSVGGGIWQPQHF.